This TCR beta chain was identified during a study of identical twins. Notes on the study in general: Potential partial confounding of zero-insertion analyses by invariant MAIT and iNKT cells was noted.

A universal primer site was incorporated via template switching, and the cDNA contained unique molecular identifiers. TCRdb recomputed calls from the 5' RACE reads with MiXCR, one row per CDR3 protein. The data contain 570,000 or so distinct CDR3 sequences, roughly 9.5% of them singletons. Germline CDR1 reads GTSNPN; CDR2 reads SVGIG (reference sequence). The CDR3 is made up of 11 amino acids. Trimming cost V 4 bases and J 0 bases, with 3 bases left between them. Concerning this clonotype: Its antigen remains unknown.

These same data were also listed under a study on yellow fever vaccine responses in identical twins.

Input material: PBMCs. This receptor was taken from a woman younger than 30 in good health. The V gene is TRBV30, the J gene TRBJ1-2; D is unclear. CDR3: CAWMANYGYTF. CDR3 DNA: TGTGCCTGGATGGCTAACTATGGCTACACCTTC.